The clone carrying this T cell receptor beta chain occurred many times. Antigen unknown. Template switching added a universal primer binding site, and final cDNA carried unique molecular identifiers. In TCRdb, the 5' RACE reads were re-called with MiXCR into one record per CDR3 protein. The sample lists approximately 470,000 distinct CDR3 sequences, approximately 15% occurring once. The data were obtained in a study of identical twins. V lost 3 bases, J lost 0 bases, and 5 bases lay in between. The CDR3 loop spans 13 amino acids. Study findings and constraints: The abundant beta clonotypes from cord blood had fewer insertions, and memory repertoires had none of this.

This same sample was also part of a study on yellow fever vaccine responses in identical twins.

The sequence derives from a woman younger than 30 in good health. The chain recombines TRBV12-3 or TRBV12-4 with TRBJ1-1, with D unresolved. What was sequenced was CD4+ T cells sorted from blood. The CDR3 DNA is TGTGCCAGCAGTTTGTACATGAACACTGAAGCTTTCTTT. Protein sequence: CASSLYMNTEAFF.